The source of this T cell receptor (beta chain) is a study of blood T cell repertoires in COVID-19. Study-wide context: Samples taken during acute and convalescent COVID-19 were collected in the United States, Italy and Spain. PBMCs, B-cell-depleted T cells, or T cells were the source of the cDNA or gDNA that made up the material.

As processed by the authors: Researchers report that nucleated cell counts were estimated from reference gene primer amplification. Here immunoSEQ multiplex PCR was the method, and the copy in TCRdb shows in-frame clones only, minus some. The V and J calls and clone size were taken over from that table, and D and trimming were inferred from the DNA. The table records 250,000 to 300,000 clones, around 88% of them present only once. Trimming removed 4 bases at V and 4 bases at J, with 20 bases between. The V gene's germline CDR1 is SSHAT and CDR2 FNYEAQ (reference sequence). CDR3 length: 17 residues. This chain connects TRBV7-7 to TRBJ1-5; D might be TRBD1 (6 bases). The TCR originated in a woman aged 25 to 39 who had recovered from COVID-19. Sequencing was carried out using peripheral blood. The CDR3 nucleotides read TGTGCCAGCAGCTCCACCCATCGGGGACACGGAAATCAGCCCCAGCATTTT. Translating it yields CASSSTHRGHGNQPQHF.